The rows below give T cell receptor beta chains drawn from one sample of a study of identical twins. TCRdb called the 5' RACE reads again in MiXCR, with one record for every CDR3 protein. Of 450,000 to 650,000 distinct CDR3 sequences listed, approximately 16% are singletons. These sequences were also reported in another study, on yellow fever vaccine responses in identical twins.

The source material was CD4+ T cells sorted from blood. These receptors were obtained from a woman aged 18-29 years in good health. Both conserved end residues are part of each CDR3. Fields, in order: V gene, clone size, D gene, J gene, CDR3 length, CDR3 DNA, CDR3 protein. D genes are given only for firm matches. A clone size is listed for some rows: how often the clone was seen (once, few, many), or a class if it is expanded.

v_call: TRBV12-3/TRBV12-4; clone_size: many; d_call: -; j_call: TRBJ1-4; cdr3_length: 13; cdr3_nt: TGTGCCAGCCAGGACAGTCCAAATGAAAAACTGTTTTTT; cdr3_aa: CASQDSPNEKLFF
v_call: TRBV20-1; clone_size: -; d_call: -; j_call: TRBJ1-5; cdr3_length: 13; cdr3_nt: TGCAGTGGGGGTTCAGGCGTCAATCAGCCCCAGCATTTT; cdr3_aa: CSGGSGVNQPQHF
v_call: TRBV3-1; clone_size: -; d_call: -; j_call: TRBJ2-1; cdr3_length: 15; cdr3_nt: TGTGCCAGCAGCCGAGAGGGGGGGCCTTACAATGAGCAGTTCTTC; cdr3_aa: CASSREGGPYNEQFF
v_call: TRBV7-9; clone_size: few; d_call: -; j_call: TRBJ1-2; cdr3_length: 12; cdr3_nt: TGTGCCAGCAGCTTAGACCGGGATGGCTACACCTTC; cdr3_aa: CASSLDRDGYTF
v_call: TRBV27; clone_size: -; d_call: TRBD2; j_call: TRBJ2-1; cdr3_length: 15; cdr3_nt: TGTGCCAGTACAGGACTAGCGGGAGGCGACAATGAGCAGTTCTTC; cdr3_aa: CASTGLAGGDNEQFF
v_call: TRBV3-1; clone_size: many; d_call: TRBD2; j_call: TRBJ2-3; cdr3_length: 15; cdr3_nt: TGTGCCAGCAGCCCGCGACTAGCGGGAACAGATACGCAGTATTTT; cdr3_aa: CASSPRLAGTDTQYF
v_call: TRBV5-1; clone_size: -; d_call: -; j_call: TRBJ1-5; cdr3_length: 15; cdr3_nt: TGCGCCAGCATCTCAGGGGTCCTTTCTAATCGCCCCCAGCATTTT; cdr3_aa: CASISGVLSNRPQHF
v_call: TRBV10-3; clone_size: -; d_call: -; j_call: TRBJ1-1; cdr3_length: 14; cdr3_nt: TGTGCCATCAGTGCCCGGGACATAAACACTGAAGCTTTCTTT; cdr3_aa: CAISARDINTEAFF
v_call: TRBV27; clone_size: few; d_call: -; j_call: TRBJ2-3; cdr3_length: 15; cdr3_nt: TGTGCCAGCAGTTTAGGGCGGGCCCCCACAGATACGCAGTATTTT; cdr3_aa: CASSLGRAPTDTQYF
v_call: TRBV7-7; clone_size: few; d_call: TRBD1; j_call: TRBJ2-2; cdr3_length: 15; cdr3_nt: TGTGCCAGCAGCGCGGGACAGGTCAACACCGGGGAGCTGTTTTTT; cdr3_aa: CASSAGQVNTGELFF
v_call: TRBV4-1; clone_size: few; d_call: -; j_call: TRBJ1-5; cdr3_length: 15; cdr3_nt: TGCGCCAGCAGCCAGGGGAACTTAGCCAATCAGCCCCAGCATTTT; cdr3_aa: CASSQGNLANQPQHF
v_call: TRBV28; clone_size: many; d_call: -; j_call: TRBJ2-3; cdr3_length: 16; cdr3_nt: TGTGCCAGCAGTTTCTGGAGACTAGTTGGCACAGATACGCAGTATTTT; cdr3_aa: CASSFWRLVGTDTQYF
v_call: TRBV6-6; clone_size: -; d_call: TRBD1; j_call: TRBJ2-7; cdr3_length: 13; cdr3_nt: TGTGCCAGCAGTAGGGGACAGGGATACGAGCAGTACTTC; cdr3_aa: CASSRGQGYEQYF
v_call: TRBV29-1; clone_size: -; d_call: -; j_call: TRBJ2-7; cdr3_length: 12; cdr3_nt: TGCAGCGTGCGGGGACCGACCTACGAGCAGTACTTC; cdr3_aa: CSVRGPTYEQYF
v_call: TRBV12-3/TRBV12-4; clone_size: many; d_call: TRBD2; j_call: TRBJ2-7; cdr3_length: 16; cdr3_nt: TGTGCCAGCAGTTTCCCCTCTAGCGGTAACTCCTACGAGCAGTACTTC; cdr3_aa: CASSFPSSGNSYEQYF
v_call: TRBV5-1; clone_size: -; d_call: TRBD1; j_call: TRBJ1-2; cdr3_length: 16; cdr3_nt: TGCGCCAGCGGCCAACTGTACGACAGGGAGTCCTATGGCTACACCTTC; cdr3_aa: CASGQLYDRESYGYTF
v_call: TRBV12-3/TRBV12-4; clone_size: many; d_call: -; j_call: TRBJ2-5; cdr3_length: 15; cdr3_nt: TGTGCCAGCAGCCCTTCTGGGGGGTCCCAAGAGACCCAGTACTTC; cdr3_aa: CASSPSGGSQETQYF
v_call: TRBV6-5; clone_size: few; d_call: -; j_call: TRBJ2-1; cdr3_length: 15; cdr3_nt: TGTGCCAGCAGTTACTCCGTGGGTCCGCGGGATGAGCAGTTCTTC; cdr3_aa: CASSYSVGPRDEQFF
v_call: TRBV4-1; clone_size: few; d_call: -; j_call: TRBJ1-4; cdr3_length: 17; cdr3_nt: TGCGCCAGCAGCCAAGGGAAGGGCGGGGTAACTAATGAAAAACTGTTTTTT; cdr3_aa: CASSQGKGGVTNEKLFF
v_call: TRBV27; clone_size: -; d_call: -; j_call: TRBJ2-5; cdr3_length: 13; cdr3_nt: TGTGCCAGCAGAGGGGGGGCCAAAGAGACCCAGTACTTC; cdr3_aa: CASRGGAKETQYF
v_call: TRBV20-1; clone_size: -; d_call: TRBD2; j_call: TRBJ2-2; cdr3_length: 15; cdr3_nt: TGCAGTGCTAGAGATCCGGGACTAGAAACCGGGGAGCTGTTTTTT; cdr3_aa: CSARDPGLETGELFF
v_call: TRBV20-1; clone_size: -; d_call: -; j_call: TRBJ2-3; cdr3_length: 13; cdr3_nt: TGCAGTGCTATAAGCCAGTTCACAGATACGCAGTATTTT; cdr3_aa: CSAISQFTDTQYF
v_call: TRBV10-3; clone_size: few; d_call: -; j_call: TRBJ1-5; cdr3_length: 16; cdr3_nt: TGTGCCATCAGTGAGTCGTCCGGAAATAGCAATCAGCCCCAGCATTTT; cdr3_aa: CAISESSGNSNQPQHF
v_call: TRBV10-3; clone_size: -; d_call: -; j_call: TRBJ1-5; cdr3_length: 14; cdr3_nt: TGTGCCATCGGGTACTCGGATAGCAATCAGCCCCAGCATTTT; cdr3_aa: CAIGYSDSNQPQHF
v_call: TRBV12-3/TRBV12-4; clone_size: few; d_call: -; j_call: TRBJ2-1; cdr3_length: 16; cdr3_nt: TGTGCCAGCAGTTTTTCAAGGGGGGGCACCTACAATGAGCAGTTCTTC; cdr3_aa: CASSFSRGGTYNEQFF
v_call: TRBV7-7; clone_size: -; d_call: TRBD1; j_call: TRBJ2-3; cdr3_length: 13; cdr3_nt: TGTGCCAGCAGCGAAGGACAGGGGGATACGCAGTATTTT; cdr3_aa: CASSEGQGDTQYF
v_call: TRBV5-8; clone_size: few; d_call: -; j_call: TRBJ1-2; cdr3_length: 15; cdr3_nt: TGTGCCAGCAGCTTATTTTTGGGCTATTTGGATGGCTACACCTTC; cdr3_aa: CASSLFLGYLDGYTF